The clone carrying this T cell receptor (beta chain) rates as medium-sized. What it binds is unknown. Using MiXCR, TCRdb re-called clones from the PCR reads. The sample records 30,000 to 40,000 clones, 35% being singletons. The CDR3 is 14 amino acids. CDR1 MDHEN and CDR2 SYDVKM come from the germline V gene. Trimming removed 5 bases from V and 5 bases from J; junction bases left unmatched: 6. Until they underwent thyroid surgery, no patient had received any treatment. The sample originates from a study of metastatic and nonmetastatic thyroid tumors. Across the whole study: Malignant thyroid and benign thyroid patients provided blood and tumor or nodule tissue whose repertoires were compared.

General study points: Compared with benign nodules, malignant thyroid tumors were reported to have significantly higher TCR beta diversity in both blood and tumor.

The sequenced sample consisted of tumor tissue. The genes are TRBV28 and TRBJ2-7; 10 bases align to TRBD2. The TCR sequence derives from a female donor with papillary thyroid cancer or a benign thyroid nodule (not recorded which). Some clones in this sample may be carry-over from other donors' samples. This CDR3 reads CASSPSGSVHEQYF. The CDR3 nucleotides read TGTGCCAGCAGTCCTAGCGGGAGTGTCCACGAGCAGTACTTC.